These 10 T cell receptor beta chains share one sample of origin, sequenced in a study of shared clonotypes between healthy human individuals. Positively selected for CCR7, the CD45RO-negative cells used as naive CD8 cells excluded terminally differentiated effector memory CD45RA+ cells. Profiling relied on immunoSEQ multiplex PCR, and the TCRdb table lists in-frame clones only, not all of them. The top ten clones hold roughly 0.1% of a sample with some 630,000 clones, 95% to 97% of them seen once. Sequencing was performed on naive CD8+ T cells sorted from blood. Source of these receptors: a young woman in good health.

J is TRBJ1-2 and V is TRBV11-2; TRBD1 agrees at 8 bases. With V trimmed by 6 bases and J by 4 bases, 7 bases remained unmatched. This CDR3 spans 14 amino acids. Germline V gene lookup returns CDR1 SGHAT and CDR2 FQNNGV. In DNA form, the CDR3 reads TGTGCCAGCAGTTCGGACAGGGCTGGCTATGGCTACACCTTC. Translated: CASSSDRAGYGYTF.

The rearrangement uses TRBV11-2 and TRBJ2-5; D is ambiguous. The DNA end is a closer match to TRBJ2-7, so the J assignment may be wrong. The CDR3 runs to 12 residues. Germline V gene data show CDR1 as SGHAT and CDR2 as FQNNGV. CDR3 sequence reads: CASSSNSYEQYF. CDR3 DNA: TGTGCCAGCAGCTCGAACTCCTACGAGCAGTACTTC.

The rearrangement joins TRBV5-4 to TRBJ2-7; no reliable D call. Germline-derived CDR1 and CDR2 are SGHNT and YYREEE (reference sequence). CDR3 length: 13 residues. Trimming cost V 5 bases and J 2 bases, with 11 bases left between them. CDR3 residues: CASRGRNPYEQYF. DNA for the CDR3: TGTGCCAGCAGAGGGCGGAATCCCTACGAGCAGTACTTC.

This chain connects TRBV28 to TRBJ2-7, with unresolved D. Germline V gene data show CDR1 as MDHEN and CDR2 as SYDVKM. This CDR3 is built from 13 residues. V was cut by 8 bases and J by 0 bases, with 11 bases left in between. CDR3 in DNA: TGTGCCAGCTTTTCTATGAGCTCCTACGAGCAGTACTTC. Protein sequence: CASFSMSSYEQYF.

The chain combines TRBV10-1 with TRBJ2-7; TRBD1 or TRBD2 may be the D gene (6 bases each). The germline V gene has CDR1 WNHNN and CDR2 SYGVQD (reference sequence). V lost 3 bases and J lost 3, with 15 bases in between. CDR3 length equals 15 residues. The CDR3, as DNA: TGCGCCAGCAGTGATAGGGGGGCCCACGGCTACGAGCAGTACTTC. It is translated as CASSDRGAHGYEQYF.

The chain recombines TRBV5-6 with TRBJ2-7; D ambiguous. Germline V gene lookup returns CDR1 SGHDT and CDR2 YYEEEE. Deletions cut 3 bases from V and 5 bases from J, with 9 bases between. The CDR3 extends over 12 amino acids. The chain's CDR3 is CASSSESNEQYF. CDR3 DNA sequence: TGTGCCAGCAGCTCCGAATCAAACGAGCAGTACTTC.

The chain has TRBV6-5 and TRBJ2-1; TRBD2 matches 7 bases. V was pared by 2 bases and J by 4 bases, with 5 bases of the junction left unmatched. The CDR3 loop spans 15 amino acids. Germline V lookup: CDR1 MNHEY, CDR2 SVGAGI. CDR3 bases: TGTGCCAGCAGTTACGCGGGAGAAGGGTACAATGAGCAGTTCTTC. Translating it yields CASSYAGEGYNEQFF.

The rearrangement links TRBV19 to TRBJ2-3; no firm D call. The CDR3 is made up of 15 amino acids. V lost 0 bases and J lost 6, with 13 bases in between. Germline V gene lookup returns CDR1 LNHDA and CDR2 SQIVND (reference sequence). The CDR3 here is CASSIDLETVDTQYF. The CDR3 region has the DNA TGTGCCAGTAGTATAGATTTGGAGACCGTCGATACGCAGTATTTT. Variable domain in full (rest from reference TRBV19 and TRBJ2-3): DGGITQSPKYLFRKEGQNVTLSCEQNLNHDAMYWYRQDPGQGLRLIYYSQIVNDFQKGDIAEGYSVSREKKESFPLTVTSAQKNPTAFYLCASSIDLETVDTQYFGPGTRLTVL.

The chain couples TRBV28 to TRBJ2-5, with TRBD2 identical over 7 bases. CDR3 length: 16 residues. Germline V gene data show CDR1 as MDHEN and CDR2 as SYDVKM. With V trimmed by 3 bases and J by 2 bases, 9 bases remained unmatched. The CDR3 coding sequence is TGTGCCAGCAGTTTCAACCTAGCGGATTTTCAAGAGACCCAGTACTTC. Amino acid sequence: CASSFNLADFQETQYF.

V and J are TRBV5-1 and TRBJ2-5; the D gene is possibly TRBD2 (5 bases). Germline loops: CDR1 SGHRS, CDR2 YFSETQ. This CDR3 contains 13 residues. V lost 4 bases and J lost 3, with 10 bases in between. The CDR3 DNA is TGCGCCAGCAGCAACGACTACGAAGAGACCCAGTACTTC. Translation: CASSNDYEETQYF.